This entry is about one TCR beta chain. By share, this clonotype ranks as medium-sized (0.01 to 0.1%). The antigen it recognizes is unknown. Per-base qualities were not stored, and no clone one base away is much larger. The sample's treatment or condition, from its label and the paper: approximately nine-day PBMC culture with coronavirus spike peptide pools or control peptides (ViraFEST assay). The ViraFEST assay, used in the study, expanded antigen-specific T cells with peptide pools and then identified the expanded clonotypes through TCR sequencing. The convalescent patients' positive SARS-CoV-2 PCR tests were from March to December 2020, which was before the Alpha, Beta and Delta variants emerged in the United States. Each well held roughly 2.2 million PBMCs cultured in IMDM containing around 5.1% human AB serum and approximately 9.1 IU/ml IL-2, with roughly 9.2 ug/ml peptide pools added. On days 3 and 7, half of the culture medium was replaced with fresh IL-2-containing medium. Once the cells had been in culture for 10 days, the EasySep CD4+ T cell isolation kit was used to isolate CD4+ T cells by negative selection. PBMCs were separated from whole blood using Ficoll-Paque Plus gradient centrifugation and then either used fresh or cryopreserved at -140C. Culture conditions were generally each tested in triplicate wells.

Receptors were amplified or captured by PCR. TCR sequencing of DNA from cultured CD4+ T cells used the Oncomine TCR Beta short-read assay at the Johns Hopkins FTIC core. The QIAamp micro DNA kit was used to extract genomic DNA from the cultured CD4+ T cells. Oncomine TCR Beta libraries from cultured CD4+ T cells were pooled using unique dual indexes and sequenced on an Illumina iSeq 100. In the paper's pipeline: Non-productive sequences were removed, and CDR3s not starting with C, not ending with F or W, or shorter than 7 amino acids were discarded. The MANAFEST web application identified antigen-specific clonotypes by comparing peptide-stimulated wells against reference wells and other culture wells. For a clone to be called positive, the clone needed an FDR below 0.05, an odds ratio above 5, and a productive frequency above 0.1% in at least two of three replicate wells. Clonotypes that were significantly expanded in both SARS-CoV-2 spike wells and at least one common cold coronavirus spike condition were defined as cross-reactive. Using R version 3.6.1, CDR3 homology was evaluated through Levenshtein distances (stringdist) along with unrooted phylogenetic trees (ape). TCRdb passed the public sequencing reads through fastp at Q25 and MiXCR, retaining productive beta sequences. Every distinct CDR3 protein forms one entry, paired with its most common genes and DNA. These V and J calls rely on TCRdb rather than the paper's analysis. The sample yields about 24,000 distinct CDR3 sequences; roughly 50% were counted once. The top ten clonotypes cover 5% to 6.5% of the sample.

The data belong to a study of vaccination and CD4 T cells after COVID-19 (dated by TCRdb to 2021 to 2024). Describing the broader study: SARS-CoV-2 positivity had been established in the convalescent patients by nasal swab PCR, and mild disease was recorded in roughly 9 of these patients and severe disease in one. Each participant got two doses of either the Pfizer-BioNTech BNT162b2 vaccine (n=8) or the Moderna mRNA-1273 vaccine (n=2). In roughly 10 COVID-19 convalescent patients and a handful of infection-naive healthy vaccine recipients, the spike-specific CD4+ TCR repertoire before mRNA vaccination was compared with the repertoire after mRNA vaccination. Six males and four females were included in the convalescent cohort, with two Hispanic individuals, seven Caucasians, two Asians and one multiracial person represented. Post-COVID blood samples were collected from convalescent patients a median of approximately 93 days after diagnosis, with a range of roughly 30 to 161 days. The time from the second vaccine dose to post-vaccine blood sampling had a median of approximately 72 days and ranged from about 14 to 250 days. For stimulating the cultures, overlapping spike peptide pools were used, derived from SARS-CoV-2 as well as from the common cold coronaviruses HCoV-NL63, HCoV-OC43 and HCoV-229E. In control cultures, a CEFX viral epitope pool was used as positive control, an HIV-1 Nef peptide pool was used as negative control, or no peptide was added. General conclusions and limits of the study: In convalescent patients, a median around 86% of post-vaccine SARS-CoV-2-reactive clones were detected only after vaccination, suggesting vaccine-specific priming. Only a relatively small number of convalescent patients were included in the study, and early timepoints following natural infection were not analyzed. The median count of SARS-CoV-2-reactive clonotypes went up from roughly 21 after infection to 30 to 40 after vaccination, although the change was not significant. Of the vaccine-specific clones in convalescent patients, 304 of 307, or nearly all, reacted only to SARS-CoV-2 spike and did not cross-react with common cold coronaviruses.

As encoded in the germline V gene (reference sequence), CDR1 is LNHDA while CDR2 is SQIVND. V is pruned by 6 bases and J by 7 bases, leaving 13 bases of the junction without a gene match. The CDR3 contains 15 residues, cysteine and phenylalanine counted. Only CDR3 DNA remains: 45 bases, in frame from the first base. Here the chain combines TRBV19 and TRBJ2-5, with TRBD2 matching 8 junction bases. The sequenced sample was CD4+ T cells from blood, cultured in vitro. This TCR was recovered from a human donor who had recovered from COVID-19. CDR3 sequence: CASSPLRGGRGTQYF. The DNA reads as follows: TGTGCCAGTAGCCCCCTTCGGGGGGGAAGAGGGACCCAGTACTTC.